This TCR beta chain was sequenced in a study of shared clonotypes between healthy human individuals. Study-level findings and limits: Among several donors, 4.5% to 5.5% of naive CD4 clonotypes were found in common. Generally, estimated richness proved larger in naive subsets than it did in memory subsets.

Both subsets, CD45RA+ naive and CD45RA-negative memory, were split from the CD4+ cells. At deep level, the assay was performed. The protocol was immunoSEQ multiplex PCR, while the TCRdb copy is restricted to in-frame clones and leaves out a portion. The profile shows 2 million to 2.5 million clones, roughly 96% of them singletons. This CDR3 region has 11 residues. Germline V gene data show CDR1 as GTSNPN and CDR2 as SVGIG (reference sequence). Deletions cut 0 bases from V and 8 bases from J, with 7 bases between. As to this clone: Its antigen is unknown.

The chain joins TRBV30 to TRBJ1-1; D gene uncertain. The sequence was collected from a young man in good health. The sequencing input was naive CD4+ T cells sorted from blood. Subset described: CD45RA+ positively selected. The CDR3: CAWSVHSEAFF. The CDR3 DNA follows: TGTGCCTGGAGTGTGCACAGCGAAGCTTTCTTT.